Reported below is one T cell receptor beta chain. The data were taken from a study of CD8 T cells in Susac syndrome. A quantity of roughly 0.5 to 1 ug RNA underwent reverse transcription using random hexamers. TCRdb fed the immunoSEQ multiplex PCR reads into MiXCR, producing one record per CDR3 protein. This table has about 64,000 distinct CDR3 sequences, about 94% appearing once. Germline V gene data show CDR1 as GTSNPN and CDR2 as SVGIG (reference sequence). Trimming shortened V by 1 base and J by 7 bases, and 7 bases separated the two germline ends. This CDR3 comprises 12 residues. The sequence derives from a human donor with multiple sclerosis. This rearrangement joins TRBV30 to TRBJ1-4; D is unclear. The sample taken for sequencing was CD8+ T cells from PBMCs. The CDR3 protein is CAWSDLGEKLFF. The DNA of the CDR3 is TGTGCCTGGAGTGATCTGGGTGAAAAACTGTTTTTT.